The clone carrying this T cell receptor beta chain has just one count. The antigen is not known. These data come from a study of cytomegalovirus exposure and HLA in healthy donors. Study outcomes and limitations: In vitro, a few CMV-associated chains proved specific for CMV antigens.

The CDR3 is 15 residues long. Germline V gene data show CDR1 as LGHNA and CDR2 as YNFKEQ. Between the trimmed V and J ends, which lost 6 bases and 4 bases, there was a span of 18 bases. TCRdb's table, derived via immunoSEQ multiplex PCR, lists solely in-frame clones and lacks some. The sample lists 150,000 to 200,000 clones, roughly 86% occurring once. Sequencing was carried out using PBMCs. The chain has TRBV4-2 and TRBJ1-1; D uncertain. The receptor was derived from a man aged 18 to 29 in good health and CMV-seropositive. This CDR3 is CASSEDSGGSTEAFF. CDR3 bases: TGTGCCAGCAGTGAGGATTCAGGAGGGAGCACTGAAGCTTTCTTT.